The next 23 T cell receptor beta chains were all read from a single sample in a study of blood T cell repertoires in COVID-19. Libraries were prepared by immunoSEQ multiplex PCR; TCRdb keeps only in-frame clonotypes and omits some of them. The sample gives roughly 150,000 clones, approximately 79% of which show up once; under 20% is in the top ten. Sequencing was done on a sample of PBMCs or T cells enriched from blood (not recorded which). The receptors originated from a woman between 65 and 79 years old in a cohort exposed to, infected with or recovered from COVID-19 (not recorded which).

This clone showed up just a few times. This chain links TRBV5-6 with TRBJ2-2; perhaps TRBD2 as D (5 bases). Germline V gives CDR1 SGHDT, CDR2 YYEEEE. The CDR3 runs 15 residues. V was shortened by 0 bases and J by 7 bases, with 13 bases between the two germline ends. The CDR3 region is CASSLVGKPIGELFF. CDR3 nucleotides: TGTGCCAGCAGCTTGGTCGGGAAGCCCATCGGGGAGCTGTTTTTT.

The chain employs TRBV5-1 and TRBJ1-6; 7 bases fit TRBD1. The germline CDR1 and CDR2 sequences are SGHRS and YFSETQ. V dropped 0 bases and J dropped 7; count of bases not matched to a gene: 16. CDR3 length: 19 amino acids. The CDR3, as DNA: TGCGCCAGCAGCTTGGCCCAAAGGTCCGGGACAGTCGACAATTCACCCCTCCACTTT. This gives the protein CASSLAQRSGTVDNSPLHF.

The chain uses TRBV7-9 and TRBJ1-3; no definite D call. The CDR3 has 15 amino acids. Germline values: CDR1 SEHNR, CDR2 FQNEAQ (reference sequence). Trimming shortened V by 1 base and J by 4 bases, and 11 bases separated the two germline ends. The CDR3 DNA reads TGTGCCAGCAGCTTAGGCCCCTTTCGGGGAAACACCATATATTTT. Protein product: CASSLGPFRGNTIYF.

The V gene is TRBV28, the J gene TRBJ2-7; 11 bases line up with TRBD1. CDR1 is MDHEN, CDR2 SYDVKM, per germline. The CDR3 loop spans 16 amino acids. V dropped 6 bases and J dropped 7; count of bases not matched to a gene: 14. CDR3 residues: CASSPTGTGGFGEQYF. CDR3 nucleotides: TGTGCCAGCAGCCCTACCGGGACAGGGGGTTTCGGGGAGCAGTACTTC.

CDR3 region: CASRWGATGGSGELFF. CDR3 DNA sequence: TGTGCCAGCAGATGGGGGGCAACGGGAGGGAGCGGGGAGCTGTTTTTT. The chain joins TRBV5-6 to TRBJ2-2, with 8 positions matching TRBD2. This CDR3 region has 16 residues. CDR1 and CDR2 from the germline V gene are SGHDT and YYEEEE. With V trimmed by 5 bases and J by 7 bases, 13 bases remained unmatched. The whole variable domain, remainder taken from reference TRBV5-6 and TRBJ2-2, is DAGVTQSPTHLIKTRGQQVTLRCSPKSGHDTVSWYQQALGQGPQFIFQYYEEEERQRGNFPDRFSGHQFPNYSSELNVNALLLGDSALYLCASRWGATGGSGELFFGEGSRLTVL.

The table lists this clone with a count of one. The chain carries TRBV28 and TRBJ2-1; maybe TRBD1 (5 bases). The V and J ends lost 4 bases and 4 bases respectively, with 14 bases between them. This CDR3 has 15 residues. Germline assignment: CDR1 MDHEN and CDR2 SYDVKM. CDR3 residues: CASSSGSGAYNEQFF. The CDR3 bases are TGTGCCAGCAGTTCAGGGTCTGGGGCTTACAATGAGCAGTTCTTC. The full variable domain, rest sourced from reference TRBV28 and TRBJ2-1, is DVKVTQSSRYLVKRTGEKVFLECVQDMDHENMFWYRQDPGLGLRLIYFSYDVKMKEKGDIPEGYSVSREKKERFSLILESASTNQTSMYLCASSSGSGAYNEQFFGPGTRLTVL.

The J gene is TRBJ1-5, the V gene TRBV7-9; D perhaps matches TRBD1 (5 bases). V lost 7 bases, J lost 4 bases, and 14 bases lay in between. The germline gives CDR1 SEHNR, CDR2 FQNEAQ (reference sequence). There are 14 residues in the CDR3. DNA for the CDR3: TGTGCCAGCACCTCCGCCGGGGGAAATCAGCCCCAGCATTTT. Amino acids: CASTSAGGNQPQHF.

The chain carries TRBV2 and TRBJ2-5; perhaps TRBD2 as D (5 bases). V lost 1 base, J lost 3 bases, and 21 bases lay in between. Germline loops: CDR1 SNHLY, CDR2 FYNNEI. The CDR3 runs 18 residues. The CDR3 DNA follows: TGTGCCAGCAGTGAAGGGGGTATCAAGAGGGTTAGAAAAGAGACCCAGTACTTC. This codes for CASSEGGIKRVRKETQYF.

CDR3 in DNA: TGCAGCGCCGCCCGGGACAGGAACTTCTACGAGCAGTACTTC. It codes for CSAARDRNFYEQYF. V gene TRBV29-1 combines with J gene TRBJ2-7; 8 positions agree with TRBD1. Germline V CDR1 and CDR2: SQVTM, ANQGSEA. V shed 7 bases, J shed 3 bases, and the junction held 11 bases outside the gene matches. This CDR3 is built from 14 residues.

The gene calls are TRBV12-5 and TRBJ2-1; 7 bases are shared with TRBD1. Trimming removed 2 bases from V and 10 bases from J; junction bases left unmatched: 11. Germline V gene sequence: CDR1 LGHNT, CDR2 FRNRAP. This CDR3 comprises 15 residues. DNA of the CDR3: TGTGCTAGTGGTTTGCCCTGGAGACAGGGTGACGAGCAGTTCTTC. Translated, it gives CASGLPWRQGDEQFF.

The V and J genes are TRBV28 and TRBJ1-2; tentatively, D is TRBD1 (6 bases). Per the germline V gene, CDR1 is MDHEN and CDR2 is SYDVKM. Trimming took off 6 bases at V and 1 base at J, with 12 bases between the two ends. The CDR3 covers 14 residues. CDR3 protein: CASRSGQLNYGYTF. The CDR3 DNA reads TGTGCCAGCAGAAGCGGACAGCTTAACTATGGCTACACCTTC.

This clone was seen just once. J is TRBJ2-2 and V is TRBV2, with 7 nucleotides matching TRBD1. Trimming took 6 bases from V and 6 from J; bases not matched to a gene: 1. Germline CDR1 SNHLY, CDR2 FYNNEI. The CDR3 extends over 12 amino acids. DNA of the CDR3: TGTGCCAGCAGACAGGGGTCCGGGGAGCTGTTTTTT. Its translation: CASRQGSGELFF.

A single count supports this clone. CDR3 sequence: CSASRDSGNTIYF. CDR3 DNA sequence: TGCAGTGCTAGTCGGGACTCTGGAAACACCATATATTTT. The chain carries TRBV20-1 and TRBJ1-3; no definite D call. There are 13 residues in the CDR3. CDR1 DFQATT and CDR2 SNEGSKA come from the germline V gene (reference sequence). Trimming removed 3 bases from V and 0 bases from J, with 6 bases in between.

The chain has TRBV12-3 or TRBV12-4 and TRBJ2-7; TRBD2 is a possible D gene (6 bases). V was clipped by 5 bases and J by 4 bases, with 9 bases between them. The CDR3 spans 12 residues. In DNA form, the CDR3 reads TGTGCCAGCAGTGTAGGGAGGTACGAGCAGTACTTC. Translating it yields CASSVGRYEQYF.

The CDR3 coding sequence is TGTGCCACCAGCAGTCGCCCGGGGGGACGAATCAGCCCCCAGCATTTT. It encodes CATSSRPGGRISPQHF. This rearrangement joins TRBV15 to TRBJ1-5; possibly TRBD1 for D (5 bases). Germline V gene data show CDR1 as LNHNV and CDR2 as YYDKDF (reference sequence). The CDR3 runs to 16 residues. V gave up 3 bases and J gave up 10 bases, with 22 bases separating them.

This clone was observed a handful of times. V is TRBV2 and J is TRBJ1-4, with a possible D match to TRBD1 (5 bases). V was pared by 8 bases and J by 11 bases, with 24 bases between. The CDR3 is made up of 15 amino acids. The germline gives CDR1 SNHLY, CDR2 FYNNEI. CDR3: CASGMEGPRFGKLFF. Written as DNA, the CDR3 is TGTGCCAGCGGGATGGAGGGGCCGCGCTTTGGGAAACTGTTTTTT.

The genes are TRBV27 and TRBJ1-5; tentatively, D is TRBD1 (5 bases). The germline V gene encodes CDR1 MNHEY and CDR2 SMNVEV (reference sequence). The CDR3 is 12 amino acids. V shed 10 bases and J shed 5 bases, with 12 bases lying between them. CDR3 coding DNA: TGTGCCAACTGGAGGGGCGATCAGCCCCAGCATTTT. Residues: CANWRGDQPQHF.

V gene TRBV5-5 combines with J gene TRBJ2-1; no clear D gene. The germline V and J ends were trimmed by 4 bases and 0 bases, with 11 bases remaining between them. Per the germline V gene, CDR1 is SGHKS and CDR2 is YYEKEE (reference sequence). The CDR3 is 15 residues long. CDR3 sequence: CASSLSPGSYNEQFF. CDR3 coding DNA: TGTGCCAGCAGCCTTTCCCCGGGCTCCTACAATGAGCAGTTCTTC.

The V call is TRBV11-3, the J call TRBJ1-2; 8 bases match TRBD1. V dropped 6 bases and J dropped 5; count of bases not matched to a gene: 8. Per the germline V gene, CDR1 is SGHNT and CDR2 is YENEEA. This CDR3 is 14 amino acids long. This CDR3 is CASSYPGQAYGYTF. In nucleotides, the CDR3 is TGTGCCAGCAGTTACCCGGGACAGGCTTATGGCTACACCTTC.

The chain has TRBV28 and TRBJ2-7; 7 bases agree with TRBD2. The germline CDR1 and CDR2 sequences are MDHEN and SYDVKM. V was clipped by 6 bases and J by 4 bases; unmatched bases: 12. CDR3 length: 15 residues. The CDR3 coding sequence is TGTGCCAGCAGCCGACTAGCAAGTGGCCTTTACGAGCAGTACTTC. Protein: CASSRLASGLYEQYF.

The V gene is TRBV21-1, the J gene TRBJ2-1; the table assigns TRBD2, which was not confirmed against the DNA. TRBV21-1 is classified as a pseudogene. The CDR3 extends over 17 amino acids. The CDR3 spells CASSKVCGTSHHNEQFF. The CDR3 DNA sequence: TGTGCCAGCAGCAAAGTATGTGGGACTAGCCACCACAATGAGCAGTTCTTC.

Here the CDR3 DNA reads TGTGCCAGCAGTTCGGGGGGCACCACGAGCGAGACCCAGTACTTC. This gives the protein CASSSGGTTSETQYF. The V call is TRBV6-2 or TRBV6-3, the J call TRBJ2-5, with D perhaps TRBD2 (7 bases). Trimming cost V 4 bases and J 5 bases, with 17 bases left between them. Germline CDR1 is MNHEY and CDR2 is SVGEGT. This CDR3 has 15 amino acids.

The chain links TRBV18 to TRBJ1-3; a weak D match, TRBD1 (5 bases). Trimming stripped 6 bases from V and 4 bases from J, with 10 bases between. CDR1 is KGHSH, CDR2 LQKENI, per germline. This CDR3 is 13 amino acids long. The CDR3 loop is CASSRGNGNTIYF. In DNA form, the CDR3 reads TGTGCCAGCTCCCGGGGGAACGGAAACACCATATATTTT.